The present T cell receptor (beta chain) was sequenced within a study of blood T cells in healthy people across ages. Findings of the study overall: Estimates based on one million T cells were treated as lower bounds. PBMCs went unsorted, and a conclusive naive versus antigen-experienced comparison was therefore prevented. Roughly linearly, TCR beta diversity per million T cells fell as age increased.

Concerning this clonotype itself: Its antigen is not known.

Sample-barcoded 5' priming and a J-beta primer mix drove a second PCR of roughly 6 to 12 cycles. A single record per CDR3 protein comes from TCRdb applying MiXCR to the 5' RACE reads. The sample carries some 1.4 million distinct CDR3 sequences, 42% recorded once. Each sample had at least 6 million PBMCs isolated. Germline V gene data show CDR1 as SGHVS and CDR2 as FQNEAQ. This CDR3 has 15 residues. Trimming removed 2 bases from V and 4 bases from J, with 14 bases in between. The sequence was collected from a woman under 30 in good health. Input material: blood. The gene calls are TRBV7-8 and TRBJ1-2, with a tentative D call TRBD1 (5 bases). CDR3 sequence (DNA): TGTGCCAGCAGCTTAAGTAGACAGAGAACCTATGGCTACACCTTC. Residues: CASSLSRQRTYGYTF. Looking up the rest from reference TRBV7-8 and TRBJ1-2 gives the full variable domain: GAGVSQSPRYKVAKRGQDVALRCDPISGHVSLFWYQQALGQGPEFLTYFQNEAQLDKSGLPSDRFFAERPEGSVSTLKIQRTQQEDSAVYLCASSLSRQRTYGYTFGSGTRLTVV.